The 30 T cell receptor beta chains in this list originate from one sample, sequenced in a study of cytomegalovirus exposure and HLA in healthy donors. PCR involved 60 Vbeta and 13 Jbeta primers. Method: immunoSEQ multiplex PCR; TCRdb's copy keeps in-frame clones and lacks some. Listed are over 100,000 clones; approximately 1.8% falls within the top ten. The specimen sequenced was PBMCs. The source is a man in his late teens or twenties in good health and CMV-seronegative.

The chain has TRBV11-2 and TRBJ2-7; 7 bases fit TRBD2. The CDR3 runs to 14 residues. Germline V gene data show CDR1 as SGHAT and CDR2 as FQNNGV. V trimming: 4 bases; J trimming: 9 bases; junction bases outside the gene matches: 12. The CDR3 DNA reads TGTGCCAGCAGCTCAGAAAACGTGGGGGGGTCGCAGTACTTC. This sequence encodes CASSSENVGGSQYF.

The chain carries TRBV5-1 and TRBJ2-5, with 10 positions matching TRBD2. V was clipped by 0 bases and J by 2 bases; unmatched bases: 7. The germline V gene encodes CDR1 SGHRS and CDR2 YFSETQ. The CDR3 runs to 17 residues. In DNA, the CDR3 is TGCGCCAGCAGCTTGGGAGCGGGGGGGCCGGGTCAAGAGACCCAGTACTTC. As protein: CASSLGAGGPGQETQYF.

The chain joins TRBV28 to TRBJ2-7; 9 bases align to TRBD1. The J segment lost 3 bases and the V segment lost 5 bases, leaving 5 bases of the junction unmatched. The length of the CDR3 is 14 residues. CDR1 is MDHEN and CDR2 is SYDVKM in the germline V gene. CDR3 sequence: CASSLPGQGYEQYF. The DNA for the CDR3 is TGTGCCAGCAGTCTCCCGGGACAGGGCTACGAGCAGTACTTC.

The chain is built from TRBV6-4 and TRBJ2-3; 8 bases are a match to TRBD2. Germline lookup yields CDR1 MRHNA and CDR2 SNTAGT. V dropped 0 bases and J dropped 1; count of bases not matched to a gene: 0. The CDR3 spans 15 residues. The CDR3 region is CASSDSSGGTDTQYF. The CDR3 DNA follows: TGTGCCAGCAGTGACTCTAGCGGGGGCACAGATACGCAGTATTTT.

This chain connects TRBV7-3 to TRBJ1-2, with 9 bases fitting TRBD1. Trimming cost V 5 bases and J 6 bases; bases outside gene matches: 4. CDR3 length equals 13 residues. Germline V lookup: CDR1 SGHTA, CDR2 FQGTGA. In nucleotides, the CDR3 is TGTGCCAGCAGCCAAACAGGGGGCCATGGCTACACCTTC. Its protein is CASSQTGGHGYTF.

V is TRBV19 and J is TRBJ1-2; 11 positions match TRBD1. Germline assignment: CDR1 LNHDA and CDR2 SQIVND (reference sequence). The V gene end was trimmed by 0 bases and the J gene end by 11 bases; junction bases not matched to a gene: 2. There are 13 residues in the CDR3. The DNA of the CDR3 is TGTGCCAGTAGTATAGAGGGACAGGGGGTTTACACCTTC. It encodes CASSIEGQGVYTF.

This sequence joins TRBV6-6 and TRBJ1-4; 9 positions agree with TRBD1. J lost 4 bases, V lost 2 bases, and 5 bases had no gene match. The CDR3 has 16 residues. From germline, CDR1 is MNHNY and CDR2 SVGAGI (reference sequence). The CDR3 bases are TGTGCCAGCAGTTACAGTCGGACAGGGGATAATGAAAAACTGTTTTTT. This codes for CASSYSRTGDNEKLFF.

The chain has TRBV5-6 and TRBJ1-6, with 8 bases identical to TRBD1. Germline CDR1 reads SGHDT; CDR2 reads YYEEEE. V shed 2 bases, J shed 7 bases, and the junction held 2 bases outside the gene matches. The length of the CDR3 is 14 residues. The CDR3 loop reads CASSFGQGNSPLHF. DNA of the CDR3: TGTGCCAGCAGCTTCGGACAGGGAAATTCACCCCTCCACTTT.

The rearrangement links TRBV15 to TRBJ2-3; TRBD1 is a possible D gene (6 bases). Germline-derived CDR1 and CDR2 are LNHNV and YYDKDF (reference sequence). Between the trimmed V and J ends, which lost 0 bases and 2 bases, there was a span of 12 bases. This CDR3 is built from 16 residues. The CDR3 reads CATSRDLQGLTDTQYF. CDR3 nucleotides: TGTGCCACCAGCAGAGATCTACAGGGCCTCACAGATACGCAGTATTTT. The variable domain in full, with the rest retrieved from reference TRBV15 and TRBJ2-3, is DAMVIQNPRYQVTQFGKPVTLSCSQTLNHNVMYWYQQKSSQAPKLLFHYYDKDFNNEADTPDNFQSRRPNTSFCFLDIRSPGLGDTAMYLCATSRDLQGLTDTQYFGPGTRLTVL.

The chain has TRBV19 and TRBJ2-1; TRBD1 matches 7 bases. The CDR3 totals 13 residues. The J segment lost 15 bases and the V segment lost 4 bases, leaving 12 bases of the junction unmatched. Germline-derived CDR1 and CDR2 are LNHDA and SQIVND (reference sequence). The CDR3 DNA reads TGTGCCAGTAGTACGCGACAGGGTTCCGCGACGTTCTTC. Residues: CASSTRQGSATFF.

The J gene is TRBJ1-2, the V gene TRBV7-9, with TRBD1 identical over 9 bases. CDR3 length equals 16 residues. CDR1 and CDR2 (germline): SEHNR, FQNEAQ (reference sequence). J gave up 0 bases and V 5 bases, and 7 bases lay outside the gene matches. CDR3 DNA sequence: TGTGCCAGCAGCCCCGGGGACAGGGACCCTAACTATGGCTACACCTTC. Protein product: CASSPGDRDPNYGYTF. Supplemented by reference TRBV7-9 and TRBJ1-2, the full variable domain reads DTGVSQNPRHKITKRGQNVTFRCDPISEHNRLYWYRQTLGQGPEFLTYFQNEAQLEKSRLLSDRFSAERPKGSFSTLEIQRTEQGDSAMYLCASSPGDRDPNYGYTFGSGTRLTVV.

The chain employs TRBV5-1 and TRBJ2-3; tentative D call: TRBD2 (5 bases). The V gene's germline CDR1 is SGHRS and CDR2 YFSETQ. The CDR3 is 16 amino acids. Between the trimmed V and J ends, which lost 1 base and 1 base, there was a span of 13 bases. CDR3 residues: CASSLYPGSGTDTQYF. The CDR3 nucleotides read TGCGCCAGCAGCTTGTACCCGGGGTCCGGCACAGATACGCAGTATTTT.

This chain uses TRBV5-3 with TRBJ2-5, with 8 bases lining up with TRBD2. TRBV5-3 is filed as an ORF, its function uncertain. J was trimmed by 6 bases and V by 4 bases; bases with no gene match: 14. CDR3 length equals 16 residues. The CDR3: CARSLERAGVEKTQYF. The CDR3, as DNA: TGTGCCAGAAGCCTGGAACGAGCGGGAGTGGAAAAGACCCAGTACTTC.

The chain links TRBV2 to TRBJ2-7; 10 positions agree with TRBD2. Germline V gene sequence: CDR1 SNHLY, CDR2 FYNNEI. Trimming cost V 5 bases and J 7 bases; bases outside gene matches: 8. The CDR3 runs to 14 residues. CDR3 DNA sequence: TGTGCCAGCAGTTTAGCGGGGGGTGTCGGTGAGCAGTACTTC. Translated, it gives CASSLAGGVGEQYF.

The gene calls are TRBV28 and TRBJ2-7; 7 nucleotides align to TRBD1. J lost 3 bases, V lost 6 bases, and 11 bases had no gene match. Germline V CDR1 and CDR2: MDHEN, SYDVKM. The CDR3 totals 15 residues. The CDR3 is CASSSPEQGVYEQYF. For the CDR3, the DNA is TGTGCCAGCAGCTCCCCAGAGCAGGGGGTCTACGAGCAGTACTTC. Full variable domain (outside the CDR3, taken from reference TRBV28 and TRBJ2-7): DVKVTQSSRYLVKRTGEKVFLECVQDMDHENMFWYRQDPGLGLRLIYFSYDVKMKEKGDIPEGYSVSREKKERFSLILESASTNQTSMYLCASSSPEQGVYEQYFGPGTRLTVT.

CDR3 residues: CASSPRRGQGNEAFF. The CDR3 DNA reads as TGTGCCAGCTCACCACGGAGGGGGCAGGGTAATGAAGCTTTCTTT. This chain links TRBV18 with TRBJ1-1; 7 positions agree with TRBD1. The germline V gene has CDR1 KGHSH and CDR2 LQKENI. Trimming at V came to 1 base and at J to 7 bases, leaving 9 bases not matched to a gene. CDR3 length: 15 amino acids. Supplemented by reference TRBV18 and TRBJ1-1, the full variable domain reads NAGVMQNPRHLVRRRGQEARLRCSPMKGHSHVYWYRQLPEEGLKFMVYLQKENIIDESGMPKERFSAEFPKEGPSILRIQQVVRGDSAAYFCASSPRRGQGNEAFFGQGTRLTVV.

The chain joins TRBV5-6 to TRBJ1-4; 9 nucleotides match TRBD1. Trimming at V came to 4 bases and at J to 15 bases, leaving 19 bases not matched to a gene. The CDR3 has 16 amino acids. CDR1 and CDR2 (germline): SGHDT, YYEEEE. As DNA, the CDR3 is TGTGCCAGCAGCCCACTTACCGGGACAGGGTCACGGGGGTTGTTTTTT. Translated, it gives CASSPLTGTGSRGLFF.

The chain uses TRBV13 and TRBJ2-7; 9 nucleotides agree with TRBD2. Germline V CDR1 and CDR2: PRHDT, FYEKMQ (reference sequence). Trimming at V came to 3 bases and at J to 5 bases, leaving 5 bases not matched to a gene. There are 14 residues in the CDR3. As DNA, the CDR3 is TGTGCCAGCAGCTTTAGCGGGGGTAACGACGAGCAGTACTTC. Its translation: CASSFSGGNDEQYF.

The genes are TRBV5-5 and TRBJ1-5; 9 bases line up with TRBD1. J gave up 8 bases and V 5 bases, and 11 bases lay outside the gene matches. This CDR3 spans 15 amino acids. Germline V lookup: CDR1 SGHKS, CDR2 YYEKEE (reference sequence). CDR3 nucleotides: TGTGCCAGCAGACTGACACAGGGGGCTCTGGAGCCCCAGCATTTT. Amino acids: CASRLTQGALEPQHF.

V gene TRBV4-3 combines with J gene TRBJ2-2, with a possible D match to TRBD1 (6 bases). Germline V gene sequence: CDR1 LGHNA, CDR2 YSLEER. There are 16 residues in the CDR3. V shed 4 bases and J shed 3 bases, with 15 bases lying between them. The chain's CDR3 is CASSREIQGYTGELFF. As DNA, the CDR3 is TGCGCCAGCAGCCGAGAAATACAGGGTTACACCGGGGAGCTGTTTTTT.

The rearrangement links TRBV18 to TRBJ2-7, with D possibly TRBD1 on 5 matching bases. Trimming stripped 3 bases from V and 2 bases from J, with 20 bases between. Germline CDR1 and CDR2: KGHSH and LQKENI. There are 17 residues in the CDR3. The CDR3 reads CASSPAATGGLPYEQYF. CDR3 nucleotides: TGTGCCAGCTCACCGGCCGCTACAGGCGGCCTACCCTACGAGCAGTACTTC.

CDR3 protein: CASSLGGGHTDTQYF. The CDR3 DNA reads TGTGCCAGCAGTTTAGGGGGGGGACACACAGATACGCAGTATTTT. The rearrangement joins TRBV28 to TRBJ2-3, with D tentatively TRBD2 (7 bases). Deletions cut 2 bases from V and 2 bases from J, with 11 bases between. CDR1 and CDR2 from the germline V gene are MDHEN and SYDVKM. The CDR3 loop spans 15 amino acids.

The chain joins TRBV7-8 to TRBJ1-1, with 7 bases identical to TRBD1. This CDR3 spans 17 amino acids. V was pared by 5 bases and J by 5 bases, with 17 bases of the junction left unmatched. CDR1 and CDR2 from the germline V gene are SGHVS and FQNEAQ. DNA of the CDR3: TGTGCCAGCAGCCCCTGGTACCAAGGGGGCGCGGGTACTGAAGCTTTCTTT. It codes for CASSPWYQGGAGTEAFF.

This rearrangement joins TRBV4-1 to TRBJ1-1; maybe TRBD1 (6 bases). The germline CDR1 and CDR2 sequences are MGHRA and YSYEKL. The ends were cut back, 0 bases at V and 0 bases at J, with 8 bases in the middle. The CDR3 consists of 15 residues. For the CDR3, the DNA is TGCGCCAGCAGCCAAGACAGGGGACTGAACACTGAAGCTTTCTTT. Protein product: CASSQDRGLNTEAFF.

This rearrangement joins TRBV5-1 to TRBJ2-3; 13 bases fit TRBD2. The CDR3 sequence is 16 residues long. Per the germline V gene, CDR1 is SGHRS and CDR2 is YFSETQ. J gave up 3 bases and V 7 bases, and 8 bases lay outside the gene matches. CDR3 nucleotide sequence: TGCGCCAGCGGACTAGCGGGAGAGTTGAGGACAGATACGCAGTATTTT. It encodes CASGLAGELRTDTQYF. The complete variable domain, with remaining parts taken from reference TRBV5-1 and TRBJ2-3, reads KAGVTQTPRYLIKTRGQQVTLSCSPISGHRSVSWYQQTPGQGLQFLFEYFSETQRNKGNFPGRFSGRQFSNSRSEMNVSTLELGDSALYLCASGLAGELRTDTQYFGPGTRLTVL.

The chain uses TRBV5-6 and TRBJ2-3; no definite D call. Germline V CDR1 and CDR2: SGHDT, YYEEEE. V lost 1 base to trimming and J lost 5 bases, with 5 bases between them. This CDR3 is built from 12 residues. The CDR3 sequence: CASSLSVDTQYF. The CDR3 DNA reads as TGTGCCAGCAGCTTGTCCGTAGATACGCAGTATTTT.

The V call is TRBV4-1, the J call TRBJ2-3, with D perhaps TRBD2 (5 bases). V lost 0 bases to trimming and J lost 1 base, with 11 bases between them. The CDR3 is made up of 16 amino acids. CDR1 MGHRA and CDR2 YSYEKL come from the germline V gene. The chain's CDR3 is CASSQDTAGRTDTQYF. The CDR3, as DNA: TGCGCCAGCAGCCAAGATACGGCGGGCCGCACAGATACGCAGTATTTT.

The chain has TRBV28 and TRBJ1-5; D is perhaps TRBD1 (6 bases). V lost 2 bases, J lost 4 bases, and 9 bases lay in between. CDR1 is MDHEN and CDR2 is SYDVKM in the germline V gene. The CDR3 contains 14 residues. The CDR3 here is CASSLNQGNQPQHF. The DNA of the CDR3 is TGTGCCAGCAGTTTAAACCAGGGGAATCAGCCCCAGCATTTT.

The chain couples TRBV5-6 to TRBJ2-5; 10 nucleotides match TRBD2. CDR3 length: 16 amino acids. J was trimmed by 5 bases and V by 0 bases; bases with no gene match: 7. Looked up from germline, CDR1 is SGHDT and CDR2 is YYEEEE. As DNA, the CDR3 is TGTGCCAGCAGCTTGGAGGCTAGCGGGAGAGGTGAGACCCAGTACTTC. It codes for CASSLEASGRGETQYF.

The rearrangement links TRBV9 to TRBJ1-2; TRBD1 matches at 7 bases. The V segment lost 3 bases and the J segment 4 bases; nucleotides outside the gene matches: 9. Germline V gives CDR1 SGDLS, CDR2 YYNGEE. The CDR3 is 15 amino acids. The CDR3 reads CASSGQGRFGYGYTF. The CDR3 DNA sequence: TGTGCCAGCAGCGGACAGGGTCGGTTCGGCTATGGCTACACCTTC. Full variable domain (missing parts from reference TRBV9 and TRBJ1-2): DSGVTQTPKHLITATGQRVTLRCSPRSGDLSVYWYQQSLDQGLQFLIQYYNGEERAKGNILERFSAQQFPDLHSELNLSSLELGDSALYFCASSGQGRFGYGYTFGSGTRLTVV.